This TCR beta chain is from a study of spatial heterogeneity in lung cancer (dated by TCRdb to about 2019). The study in broad terms: The donors were about 71 patients from the lung TRACERx cohort who had early-stage, untreated non-small cell lung cancer. Follow-up PBMC samples were sequenced whenever available, and the median time to follow-up was 2 to 3 years after resection. Beta-chain transcripts were consistently detected in greater numbers than alpha-chain transcripts, which likely reflects a higher abundance of beta-chain transcripts. In the raw uncorrected reads, each unique combination of TCR and UMI appeared on average more than ten times. In non-small cell lung cancer, the study quantitatively compared TCR alpha and beta repertoires across several tumor regions, matched nontumor lung, and blood. Nonsynonymous mutation counts, determined by whole-exome sequencing of tumor tissue, were related to features of the TCR repertoire. At surgery, about 210 tumor regions, 61 to 75 matched nontumor lung samples and 56 PBMC samples were TCR-sequenced for both alpha and beta chains.

Summary of the overall study and its limitations: Ubiquitous expanded tumor TCRs were detected in blood more often at tumor resection than at routine follow-up. Additional single-cell paired TCR alpha and beta sequencing was considered necessary to confirm, at a functional level, the hypothesis that regional TCRs recognize regional mutations. Only 14 patients were included in comparisons of baseline and follow-up blood repertoires.

With regard to this clonotype: What this receptor recognizes is not known. A much more abundant neighbour one base away suggests this may be a read error.

The meaning of the sample's time point label: blood at routine non-recurrence follow-up after resection. For TCR sequencing, whole RNA was extracted from tumor and nontumor lung tissue, or from cryopreserved PBMC samples, and no cell sorting was done. Patients were selected for TCR sequencing only if sufficient RNA was available from at least two tumor regions. The library was generated by 5' RACE. Sequencer: NextSeq 500. The TCR library protocol attached a unique molecular identifier to each TCR cDNA molecule to allow correction of PCR and sequencing errors. As for how the authors treated the data: Decombinator tools were used for TCR identification, UMI-based error correction and CDR3 extraction. TCRs above a frequency of 2 per 1,000, corresponding to the top 1% of the tumor frequency distribution, were defined as expanded. Renyi diversity was calculated using the R vegan package after each repertoire was subsampled 100 times to 5,000 TCRs. CDR3 similarity networks were built from amino acid triplet string-kernel similarity, with CDR3s being connected when pairwise similarity was above 0.82. TCRdb reanalyzed the raw reads on its own, using fastp at Q25 for trimming and MiXCR for clone calling, and kept in-frame beta chains. Duplicate CDR3 protein sequences are folded into a single record with the most common DNA and genes. The V and J calls come from TCRdb's annotation, not from the publication. The sample data list fewer than 30,000 distinct CDR3 sequences, and around 6% of these were observed just once. Of the sample, 22% is held by the ten largest clones.

Inclusive of the bounding cysteine and phenylalanine, the CDR3 is 15 residues long. The entry retains the CDR3 DNA only, 45 bases that are in frame from base 1. CDR1 SGHTA and CDR2 FQGNSA are derived from the germline V gene. Here V drops 5 bases and J drops 2 bases, and the junction holds 7 bases not matched to any gene. The chain couples TRBV7-2 to TRBJ2-3, with 7 middle bases fitting TRBD1. This clonotype was sampled from a male donor with early-stage non-small cell lung cancer. This material consisted of PBMCs, taken at follow-up. At the DNA level, the sequence is TGTGCCAGCAGCCCACAGGGGACCCACACAGATACGCAGTATTTT. Translated, it reads CASSPQGTHTDTQYF.